A selection of T cell receptor beta chains follows, all from one sample in a study of T cells in Graves' hyperthyroidism and ophthalmopathy. TCRdb reprocessed the multiplex PCR reads with MiXCR, giving one entry per CDR3 protein. This sample has 300,000 to 450,000 distinct CDR3 sequences, with roughly a sixth found just once. The material sequenced was blood. The receptors derive from a woman in her thirties with Graves' hyperthyroidism that later progressed to Graves' ophthalmopathy. The CDR3 runs from the conserved cysteine through the conserved F or W. The D gene is left open where the match is weak. Some rows have no size entry. The others give once, few or many, or a class for an expanded clone.

J gene	V gene	clone size	D gene	CDR3 protein	CDR3 DNA
TRBJ2-1	TRBV13	many	TRBD2	CASSLVGTSGSYNEQFF	TGTGCCAGCAGCTTAGTAGGGACTAGCGGCTCCTACAATGAGCAGTTCTTC
TRBJ2-2	TRBV18	many	NA	CASSPRQTAADTGELFF	TGTGCCAGCTCACCACGGCAAACAGCTGCGGACACCGGGGAGCTGTTTTTT
TRBJ1-6	TRBV6-2/TRBV6-3	NA	NA	CASSYFGKVDSPLHF	TGTGCCAGCAGTTACTTCGGCAAAGTAGATTCACCCCTCCACTTT
TRBJ2-1	TRBV5-8	many	NA	CASSINNNEQFF	TGTGCCAGCAGCATCAACAACAATGAGCAGTTCTTC
TRBJ2-2	TRBV12-5	many	NA	CASPRGRLAIGELFF	TGTGCTAGTCCACGAGGGAGGCTAGCGATCGGGGAGCTGTTTTTT
TRBJ2-7	TRBV5-1	many	NA	CASSLGTDSSYEQYF	TGCGCCAGCAGCTTGGGGACGGATAGCTCCTACGAGCAGTACTTC
TRBJ2-2	TRBV20-1	NA	TRBD1	CSARQGAHTGELFF	TGCAGTGCTAGACAGGGGGCGCACACCGGGGAGCTGTTTTTT
TRBJ2-7	TRBV11-2	many	TRBD2	CASSPGLAYEQYF	TGTGCCAGCAGCCCCGGACTAGCATACGAGCAGTACTTC
TRBJ2-5	TRBV5-5	many	TRBD2	CASSLSLAGVLGQETQYF	TGTGCCAGCAGCTTGAGCCTAGCGGGGGTGCTAGGCCAAGAGACCCAGTACTTC
TRBJ2-1	TRBV27	NA	NA	CASSPLAHHYNEQFF	TGTGCCAGCAGTCCACTAGCCCACCATTACAATGAGCAGTTCTTC
TRBJ1-5	TRBV20-1	many	NA	CSARPSEGNQPQHF	TGCAGTGCTAGACCATCTGAGGGCAATCAGCCCCAGCATTTT
TRBJ1-2	TRBV12-3/TRBV12-4	many	NA	CATSWGVPHPNYGYTF	TGTGCCACTTCTTGGGGAGTCCCACACCCTAACTATGGCTACACCTTC
TRBJ1-1	TRBV12-3/TRBV12-4	many	NA	CASSRTTGTEAFF	TGTGCCAGCAGTAGAACTACAGGGACTGAAGCTTTCTTT
TRBJ1-2	TRBV20-1	many	NA	CSARDPKWDHGYTF	TGCAGTGCTAGAGATCCTAAGTGGGACCATGGCTACACCTTC
TRBJ2-2	TRBV6-5	NA	NA	CASSYFFGTQNTGELFF	TGTGCCAGCAGTTACTTTTTCGGGACTCAGAACACCGGGGAGCTGTTTTTT
TRBJ1-1	TRBV14	many	NA	CASSQERGWDFQAEAFF	TGTGCCAGCAGCCAAGAACGGGGCTGGGATTTCCAGGCTGAAGCTTTCTTT
TRBJ2-3	TRBV3-1	many	TRBD2	CASSRTGTSSDTQYF	TGTGCCAGCAGCCGGACCGGGACTAGCTCAGATACGCAGTATTTT
TRBJ1-5	TRBV7-9	many	NA	CASSPTASNQPQHF	TGTGCCAGCAGCCCGACGGCGAGCAATCAGCCCCAGCATTTT
TRBJ1-5	TRBV28	many	NA	CASSFLGDNQPQHF	TGTGCCAGCAGTTTCCTAGGGGACAATCAGCCCCAGCATTTT
TRBJ2-2	TRBV19	many	TRBD2	CASSIILAGGKETGELFF	TGTGCCAGTAGTATTATCCTAGCGGGAGGGAAGGAAACCGGGGAGCTGTTTTTT
TRBJ2-6	TRBV27	many	TRBD2	CATANGLEGPSGANVLTF	TGTGCCACCGCCAACGGACTAGAAGGCCCCTCTGGGGCCAACGTCCTGACTTTC
TRBJ1-1	TRBV6-1	NA	TRBD1	CATRGTVSLSLNTEAFF	TGTGCCACCAGGGGGACGGTTTCCCTTTCCTTGAACACTGAAGCTTTCTTT
TRBJ2-5	TRBV2	many	NA	CASSVQVIGEETQYF	TGTGCCAGCAGTGTACAGGTTATCGGAGAAGAGACCCAGTACTTC
TRBJ1-2	TRBV19	few	TRBD1	CASSIGQGDYGYTF	TGTGCCAGTAGTATTGGACAGGGGGACTATGGCTACACCTTC
TRBJ1-1	TRBV6-1	few	TRBD1	CASSSYGQGRDTEAFF	TGTGCCAGCAGTTCCTATGGACAGGGGCGGGACACTGAAGCTTTCTTT
TRBJ2-7	TRBV7-9	NA	NA	CASRGLPSYEQYF	TGTGCCAGCAGGGGACTCCCTTCCTACGAGCAGTACTTC
TRBJ1-1	TRBV6-6	NA	NA	CASSYDRNLAAFF	TGTGCCAGCAGTTACGACAGGAACCTTGCTGCTTTCTTT
TRBJ2-7	TRBV5-5	once	NA	CASSNDAGTVGQYF	TGTGCCAGCAGCAACGACGCGGGTACGGTGGGGCAGTACTTC
TRBJ2-2	TRBV7-6	few	NA	CASSLDPGMGTGELFF	TGTGCCAGCAGCTTAGACCCCGGGATGGGAACCGGGGAGCTGTTTTTT
TRBJ2-3	TRBV20-1	many	TRBD2	CSARDLAGERVDTQYF	TGCAGTGCTAGAGATCTAGCGGGAGAACGAGTAGATACGCAGTATTTT
TRBJ1-4	TRBV2	many	NA	CASSAFDEKLFF	TGTGCCAGCAGTGCTTTTGATGAAAAACTGTTTTTT
TRBJ1-2	TRBV2	NA	NA	CASRIYGYTF	TGTGCCAGCCGGATCTATGGCTACACCTTC
TRBJ1-2	TRBV28	many	TRBD1	CASSSIRDRGHQWGGYTF	TGTGCCAGCAGTTCGATCCGGGACAGGGGCCACCAGTGGGGTGGCTACACCTTC
TRBJ1-4	TRBV7-2	many	NA	CASSFFGAEKLFF	TGTGCCAGCAGCTTCTTCGGGGCTGAAAAACTGTTTTTT
TRBJ1-2	TRBV19	few	TRBD1	CASSFSGQAVYGYTF	TGTGCCAGTAGTTTTTCCGGACAGGCTGTCTATGGCTACACCTTC
TRBJ2-7	TRBV20-1	few	NA	CSARDGGTGFAQYF	TGCAGTGCTAGAGATGGAGGGACGGGCTTTGCGCAGTACTTC
TRBJ2-7	TRBV2	many	TRBD2	CASSESSGREYEQYF	TGTGCCAGCAGTGAGTCTAGCGGGAGGGAGTACGAGCAGTACTTC
TRBJ2-5	TRBV18	many	NA	CASSPPQDQETQYF	TGTGCCAGCTCACCACCCCAGGACCAAGAGACCCAGTACTTC
TRBJ1-2	TRBV4-2	NA	NA	CASSQEVGESSNGYTF	TGTGCCAGCAGCCAAGAGGTCGGGGAGTCAAGTAATGGCTACACCTTC
TRBJ2-1	TRBV28	many	NA	CASSAASSSYNEQFF	TGTGCCAGCAGTGCCGCTAGTAGTTCGTACAATGAGCAGTTCTTC
TRBJ2-3	TRBV27	many	NA	CASSPPRAPLTDTQYF	TGTGCCAGCAGTCCGCCCCGGGCCCCCCTCACAGATACGCAGTATTTT